In its sample, the clone carrying this TCR beta chain was seen many times. The data belong to a study of blood T cells in healthy people across ages. The authors ran a second PCR of about 6 to 12 cycles using a sample-barcoded 5' primer and a J-beta primer mix. From the 5' RACE reads, TCRdb called clonotypes with MiXCR, one entry per CDR3 protein. This sample yields about 700,000 distinct CDR3 sequences, of which roughly 30% are seen a single time; less than 20% belongs to the top ten. Per sample, at least 5.5 micrograms of total RNA were extracted. This TCR derives from a woman older than 75 in good health. Sequenced sample: blood.

The CDR3 sequence: CASSLRNNRGSGANVLTF. Written as DNA, the CDR3 is TGTGCCAGCAGCTTAAGAAACAACAGGGGGAGTGGGGCCAACGTCCTGACTTTC. The rearrangement joins TRBV5-6 to TRBJ2-6; 8 positions match TRBD1. V trimming: 2 bases; J trimming: 3 bases; junction bases outside the gene matches: 10. This CDR3 spans 18 amino acids. Germline assignment: CDR1 SGHDT and CDR2 YYEEEE.